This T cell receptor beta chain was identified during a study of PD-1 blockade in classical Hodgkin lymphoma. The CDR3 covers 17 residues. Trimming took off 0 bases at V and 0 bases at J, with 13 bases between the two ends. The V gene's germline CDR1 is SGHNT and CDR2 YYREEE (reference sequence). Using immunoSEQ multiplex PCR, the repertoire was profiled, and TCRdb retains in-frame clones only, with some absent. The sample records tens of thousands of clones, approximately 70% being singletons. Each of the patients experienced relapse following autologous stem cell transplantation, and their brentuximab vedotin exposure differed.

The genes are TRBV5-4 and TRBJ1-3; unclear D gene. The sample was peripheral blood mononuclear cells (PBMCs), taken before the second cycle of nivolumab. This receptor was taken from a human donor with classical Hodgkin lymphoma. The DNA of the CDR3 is TGTGCCAGCAGCTTGGGAGCAGGCCCGGGCTCTGGAAACACCATATATTTT. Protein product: CASSLGAGPGSGNTIYF.